The TCR beta chain under discussion was sequenced for a study of T cells in Graves' hyperthyroidism and ophthalmopathy. Together with thyroid ultrasound, orbital computed tomography, serum thyroxine and TRAb, clinical symptoms were used for diagnoses. What was amplified from RNA transcripts were TCR beta CDR3 regions. The HTBI primer set served for first-round RT-PCR of the TCR CDR3. TCRdb re-derived calls from the multiplex PCR reads in MiXCR, one entry per CDR3 protein. This table has a few hundred thousand distinct CDR3 sequences, roughly 46% appearing once. Germline V gives CDR1 SGHAT, CDR2 FQNNGV. V was pared by 4 bases and J by 0 bases, with 10 bases of the junction left unmatched. CDR3 length: 19 residues.

This chain links TRBV11-2 with TRBJ1-6; 9 bases align to TRBD1. The sample taken for sequencing was peripheral blood or thyroid tissue (not recorded which). The source is a woman between 18 and 29 years old with Graves' hyperthyroidism. In DNA form, the CDR3 reads TGTGCCAGCAGCTGGTTCTCGGGACAGGGTAGCTCCTATAATTCACCCCTCCACTTT. It specifies CASSWFSGQGSSYNSPLHF.